Presented here are 9 T cell receptor beta chains from one specimen sequenced in a study of T cell repertoires in cytomegalovirus infection. These TCRs' antigens remain unknown. From the reads, TCRdb called clonotypes with MiXCR, one entry per CDR3 protein. The profile shows under 500,000 distinct CDR3 sequences, about two fifths of them singletons. The source was cultured PBMCs, collected from culture after CMV antigen stimulation. The receptors here all came from a human donor in good health (CMV status not recorded). Some clones in this sample may be carry-over from other donors' samples.

V usage is TRBV12-3 or TRBV12-4 and J usage is TRBJ2-1; D not certain. The CDR3 consists of 13 residues. Trimming left V 3 bases short and J 7 bases short, with 10 bases between. The CDR3 is CASSFLGLNEQFF. The CDR3 region has the DNA TGTGCCAGCAGTTTTCTAGGTTTGAATGAGCAGTTCTTC.

The sample holds a few counts of this clonotype. The CDR3 DNA reads TGTGCCAGCAGCTTAGGAGAGGGAGAGACCCAGTACTTC. It codes for CASSLGEGETQYF. The chain joins TRBV11-2 to TRBJ2-5; D is possibly TRBD2 (5 bases). The CDR3 totals 13 residues. V gave up 1 base and J gave up 4 bases, with 7 bases separating them. Germline CDR1 SGHAT, CDR2 FQNNGV.

V and J are TRBV28 and TRBJ1-2, with 9 bases that match TRBD1. J gave up 8 bases and V 6 bases, and 4 bases lay outside the gene matches. The CDR3 covers 12 residues. CDR1 MDHEN and CDR2 SYDVKM come from the germline V gene. CDR3 DNA sequence: TGTGCCAGCAGCGAAACAGGGGGCGGCTACACCTTC. It yields the protein CASSETGGGYTF.

This clonotype was detected only once. The chain recombines TRBV15 with TRBJ2-2; the D gene is possibly TRBD1 (5 bases). The CDR3 has 15 amino acids. V lost 1 base to trimming and J lost 1 base, with 7 bases between them. Germline V gives CDR1 LNHNV, CDR2 YYDKDF (reference sequence). CDR3 loop: CATSRGGQNTGELFF. The CDR3 coding sequence is TGTGCCACCAGCAGAGGCGGACAGAACACCGGGGAGCTGTTTTTT.

In its sample, this clonotype was seen a few times. The chain has TRBV19 and TRBJ2-1, with TRBD2 as a possible D gene (6 bases). Trimming left V 5 bases short and J 7 bases short, with 18 bases between. Germline V gives CDR1 LNHDA, CDR2 SQIVND (reference sequence). The CDR3 sequence is 15 residues long. The DNA for the CDR3 is TGTGCCAGTAGTGACGTGTGGGGGGAGAGGAATGAGCAGTTCTTC. This codes for CASSDVWGERNEQFF.

This clonotype was counted a few times. CDR3 protein: CASSYPEGYTF. The CDR3 DNA is TGTGCCAGCAGTTACCCGGAGGGCTACACCTTC. This chain uses TRBV6-2 or TRBV6-3 with TRBJ1-2; D call uncertain. This CDR3 is 11 amino acids long. V lost 2 bases and J lost 8, with 6 bases in between. CDR1 is MNHEY, CDR2 SVGEGT, per germline.

The chain is built from TRBV15 and TRBJ1-1; D not resolved. From germline, CDR1 is LNHNV and CDR2 YYDKDF (reference sequence). The CDR3 is 15 residues long. Between the trimmed V and J ends, which lost 0 bases and 5 bases, there was a span of 13 bases. For the CDR3, the DNA is TGTGCCACCAGCAGAGATCACAAGGGTGGGACTGAAGCTTTCTTT. Translated, it gives CATSRDHKGGTEAFF.

The chain joins TRBV7-2 to TRBJ1-5; D uncertain. Germline assignment: CDR1 SGHTA and CDR2 FQGNSA. Trimming pared 2 bases from V and 5 bases from J, leaving 10 bases between. The CDR3 is 14 residues long. Here the CDR3 reads CASSLISSDQPQHF. DNA of the CDR3: TGTGCCAGCAGCTTAATTTCCAGTGATCAGCCCCAGCATTTT.

The gene calls are TRBV19 and TRBJ2-3; a possible D gene is TRBD2 (5 bases). In germline, CDR1 is LNHDA, CDR2 SQIVND (reference sequence). Trimming left V 1 base short and J 4 bases short, with 15 bases between. The CDR3 loop spans 16 amino acids. CDR3 sequence (DNA): TGTGCCAGTAGTATAGCTTCGGGATTCGGCTCAGATACGCAGTATTTT. Protein: CASSIASGFGSDTQYF.